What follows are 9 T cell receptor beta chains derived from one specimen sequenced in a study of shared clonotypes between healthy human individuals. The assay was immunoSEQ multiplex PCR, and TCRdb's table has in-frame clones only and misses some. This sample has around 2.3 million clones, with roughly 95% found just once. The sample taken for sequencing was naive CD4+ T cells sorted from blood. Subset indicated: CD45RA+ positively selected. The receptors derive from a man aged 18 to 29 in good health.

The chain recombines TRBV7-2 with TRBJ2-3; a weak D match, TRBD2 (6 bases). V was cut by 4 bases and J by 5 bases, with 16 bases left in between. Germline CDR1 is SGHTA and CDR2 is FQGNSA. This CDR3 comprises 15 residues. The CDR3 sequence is CASSSGLLKGDTQYF. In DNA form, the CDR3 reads TGTGCCAGCAGCTCGGGACTCCTAAAGGGAGATACGCAGTATTTT.

The CDR3 is CASSIQGTAKTQYF. The CDR3 DNA reads as TGTGCCAGTAGTATCCAGGGTACGGCGAAGACCCAGTACTTC. The J gene is TRBJ2-5, the V gene TRBV19; maybe TRBD1 (5 bases). This CDR3 comprises 14 residues. Trimming stripped 3 bases from V and 6 bases from J, with 14 bases between. Germline values: CDR1 LNHDA, CDR2 SQIVND (reference sequence).

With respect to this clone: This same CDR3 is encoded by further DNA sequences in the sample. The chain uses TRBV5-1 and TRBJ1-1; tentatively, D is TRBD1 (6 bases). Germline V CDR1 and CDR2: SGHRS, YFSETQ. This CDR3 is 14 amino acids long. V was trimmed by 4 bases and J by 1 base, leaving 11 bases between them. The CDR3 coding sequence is TGCGCCAGCAGCCCCGAGACAGGGAACACTGAAGCTTTCTTT. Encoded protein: CASSPETGNTEAFF.

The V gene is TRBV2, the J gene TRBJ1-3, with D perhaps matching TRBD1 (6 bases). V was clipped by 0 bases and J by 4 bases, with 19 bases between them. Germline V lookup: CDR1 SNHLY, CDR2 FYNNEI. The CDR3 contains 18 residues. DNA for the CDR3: TGTGCCAGCAGTGAAGCGTGGGGGGCAGGCCTCCTAGGAAACACCATATATTTT. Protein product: CASSEAWGAGLLGNTIYF.

The chain's CDR3 is CSVRRGTSGGNNEQFF. CDR3 bases: TGCAGCGTCAGACGAGGGACTAGCGGGGGGAACAATGAGCAGTTCTTC. The rearrangement uses TRBV29-1 and TRBJ2-1, with 15 bases identical to TRBD2. This CDR3 comprises 16 residues. Germline loops: CDR1 SQVTM, CDR2 ANQGSEA. With 6 bases clipped from V and 5 bases from J, the junction kept 8 bases outside the gene matches.

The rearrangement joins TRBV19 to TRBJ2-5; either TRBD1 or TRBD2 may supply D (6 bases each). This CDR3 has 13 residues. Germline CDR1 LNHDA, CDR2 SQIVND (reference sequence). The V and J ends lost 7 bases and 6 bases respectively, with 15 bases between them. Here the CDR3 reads CASTEGVAKTQYF. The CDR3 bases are TGTGCCAGTACGGAGGGGGTGGCAAAGACCCAGTACTTC.

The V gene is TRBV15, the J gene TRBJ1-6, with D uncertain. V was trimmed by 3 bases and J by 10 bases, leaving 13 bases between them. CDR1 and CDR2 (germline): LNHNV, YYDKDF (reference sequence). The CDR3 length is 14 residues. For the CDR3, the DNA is TGTGCCACCAGCAGGACCCTAAAGGAGTCACCCCTCCACTTT. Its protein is CATSRTLKESPLHF.

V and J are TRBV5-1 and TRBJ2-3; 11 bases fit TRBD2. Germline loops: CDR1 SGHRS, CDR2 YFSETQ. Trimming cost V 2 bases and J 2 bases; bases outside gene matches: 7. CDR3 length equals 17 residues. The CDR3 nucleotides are TGCGCCAGCAGCTTATCTCGGGGACTAGCGGCCACAGATACGCAGTATTTT. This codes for CASSLSRGLAATDTQYF. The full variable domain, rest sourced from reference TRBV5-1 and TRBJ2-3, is KAGVTQTPRYLIKTRGQQVTLSCSPISGHRSVSWYQQTPGQGLQFLFEYFSETQRNKGNFPGRFSGRQFSNSRSEMNVSTLELGDSALYLCASSLSRGLAATDTQYFGPGTRLTVL.

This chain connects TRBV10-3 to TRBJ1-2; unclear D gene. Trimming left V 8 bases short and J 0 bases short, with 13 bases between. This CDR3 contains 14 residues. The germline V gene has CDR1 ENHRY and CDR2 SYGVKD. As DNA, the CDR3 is TGTGCCATCCGATCGGAGTTTCCTAACTATGGCTACACCTTC. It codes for CAIRSEFPNYGYTF.